This T cell receptor beta chain was identified during a study of shared clonotypes between healthy human individuals. CDR1 is MGHRA, CDR2 YSYEKL, per germline. Trimming cost V 1 base and J 2 bases, with 16 bases left between them. The CDR3 contains 17 residues. Concerning this clone: The target antigen is unknown.

General observations from the study: How much donors shared clonotypes was expected to be affected by sequencing depth. Across a few donors, naive CD4 shared about 5%, naive CD8 3% to 3.5%, memory CD4 roughly 2.4%, memory CD8 0.4%.

Every immunoSEQ plate was one replicate of a subset's evenly spread DNA. Assay used: immunoSEQ multiplex PCR; TCRdb lists only in-frame clones, some missing. The sample shows roughly 500,000 clones, around 95% of them seen only once. The sequenced material came from naive CD4+ T cells sorted from blood. Subset indicated: CD45RA+ positively selected. V is TRBV4-1 and J is TRBJ2-3; D remains unclear. The TCR was taken from a woman younger than 45 in good health. The CDR3 is CASSQGVVRWNTDTQYF. The CDR3 bases are TGCGCCAGCAGCCAAGGGGTTGTAAGGTGGAACACAGATACGCAGTATTTT.